This TCR beta chain was sequenced in a study of blood T cell repertoires in COVID-19. The data were produced by immunoSEQ multiplex PCR, yet TCRdb's version contains in-frame clones alone and is incomplete. Among 90,000 to 150,000 clones listed, approximately 90% were seen once. The length of the CDR3 is 19 residues. J gave up 6 bases and V 0 bases, and 17 bases lay outside the gene matches. Germline V gives CDR1 GTSNPN, CDR2 SVGIG (reference sequence). This clonotype was sampled from a woman in her forties or fifties with acute or convalescent COVID-19. The chain carries TRBV30 and TRBJ2-6; the match to TRBD2 covers 7 bases. The material sequenced was peripheral blood. The CDR3 loop is CAWSVPRGGRYIEANVLTF. CDR3 DNA sequence: TGTGCCTGGAGTGTACCGCGGGGAGGGAGGTATATAGAGGCCAACGTCCTGACTTTC. Together with reference TRBV30 and TRBJ2-6, the CDR3 gives the full variable domain: SQTIHQWPATLVQPVGSPLSLECTVEGTSNPNLYWYRQAAGRGLQLLFYSVGIGQISSEVPQNLSASRPQDRQFILSSKKLLLSDSGFYLCAWSVPRGGRYIEANVLTFGAGSRLTVL.